The subject of this entry is one T cell receptor (beta chain). Its target is not known. This specimen comes from a study of shared clonotypes between healthy human individuals. Study information: CD4 naive and CD4 memory each took three plates per donor, while CD8 naive took two and CD8 memory one. Study-level results: Clonotype sharing among donors likely depends on sequencing depth.

It was at deep level that the assay was run. In replicate PCRs of sorted subsets, approximately 210 ng DNA, approximately 32,000 T cell genomes, was used. Repertoires were generated with immunoSEQ multiplex PCR, while TCRdb's copy carries only in-frame clones and drops some. The sample includes millions of clones, about 94% seen only once; the top ten take roughly 1%. Naive CD8 cells lacked CD45RO and underwent positive selection for CCR7, leaving out terminally differentiated effector memory CD45RA+ cells. The receptor comes from a man aged 18-30 years in good health. What was sequenced was naive CD8+ T cells sorted from blood.

The chain's CDR3 is CASSDRGAVETQYF. DNA of the CDR3: TGTGCCAGCAGTGATCGGGGAGCAGTAGAGACCCAGTACTTC. The chain joins TRBV2 to TRBJ2-5; D perhaps matches TRBD2 (5 bases). The V end was cut by 3 bases, the J end by 4 bases, with 12 bases between. CDR3 length: 14 amino acids. Germline CDR1 is SNHLY and CDR2 is FYNNEI.